Sequencing of this T cell receptor beta chain was carried out in a study of cytomegalovirus exposure and HLA in healthy donors. In regard to this clone: What it binds is unknown.

The PCR contained 60 Vbeta and 13 Jbeta primers. The repertoire was sequenced with immunoSEQ multiplex PCR; TCRdb's copy has only in-frame clones and lacks some. The profile shows approximately 95,000 clones, around 73% of them singletons. Points from the study as a whole: The CMV antigen specificity of a few CMV-associated chains was confirmed through in vitro analysis. The study flagged about 150 TCR beta chains as cytomegalovirus-associated.

From germline, CDR1 is MNHEY and CDR2 SMNVEV (reference sequence). The CDR3 covers 15 residues. Trimming cost V 6 bases and J 0 bases, with 12 bases left between them. The sequencing sample was made of PBMCs. The V and J genes are TRBV27 and TRBJ2-4, with a tentative D call TRBD2 (5 bases). The TCR was taken from a woman aged 40 to 50 in good health and CMV-seropositive. This chain's CDR3 is CASRSAGLAKNIQYF. The DNA of the CDR3 is TGTGCCAGCAGATCCGCTGGACTAGCCAAAAACATTCAGTACTTC.